This T cell receptor (beta chain) was documented in a study of cytomegalovirus exposure and HLA in healthy donors. In the PCR, 60 Vbeta and 13 Jbeta primers were used. The table came from immunoSEQ multiplex PCR; TCRdb's copy has only in-frame clones and leaves some out. The sample consists of tens of thousands of clones, 75% to 85% of them appearing once. CDR1 is SGHTA and CDR2 is FQGTGA in the germline V gene. V trimming: 3 bases; J trimming: 4 bases; junction bases outside the gene matches: 3. This CDR3 contains 14 residues. The sequence derives from a human donor in good health. This chain links TRBV7-3 with TRBJ1-1, with 9 bases matching TRBD1. The specimen was PBMCs. The CDR3 loop reads CASSLTGGTTEAFF. In DNA form, the CDR3 reads TGTGCCAGCAGCTTGACAGGGGGGACCACTGAAGCTTTCTTT.